The entry that follows covers one T cell receptor beta chain sequence. Germline lookup yields CDR1 ENHRY and CDR2 SYGVKD. Trimming cost V 7 bases and J 4 bases, with 10 bases left between them. CDR3 length: 13 residues. These data originate in a study of identical twins. TCRdb processed the 5' RACE reads anew with MiXCR; each CDR3 protein has one entry. The data show about 480,000 distinct CDR3 sequences, 14% seen once. These data also formed part of another study, on yellow fever vaccine responses in identical twins.

The sequenced sample was CD4+ T cells sorted from blood. This receptor was identified in a woman between 18 and 29 years old in good health. The V gene is TRBV10-3, the J gene TRBJ2-2; D may be TRBD1 (5 bases). The CDR3 nucleotides read TGTGCCATCACCGGACAACGCACCGGGGAGCTGTTTTTT. It translates to CAITGQRTGELFF.